A single sample gave rise to the 22 T cell receptor beta chains below, sequenced in a study of T cells after yellow fever vaccination. Using its own MiXCR run on the 5' RACE reads, TCRdb lists one record per CDR3 protein. The sample holds some 560,000 distinct CDR3 sequences, about 19% seen once. The input for sequencing was PBMCs, taken 15 days after the yellow fever booster vaccination. These receptors all come from a man aged 30 to 45 who received the YFV17D yellow fever vaccine.

The CDR3 here is CATKRGTGSYEQYF. The CDR3, as DNA: TGTGCCACCAAGCGAGGGACCGGATCCTACGAGCAGTACTTC. J is TRBJ2-7 and V is TRBV24-1, with D tentatively TRBD1 or TRBD2 (5 bases each). CDR1 is KGHDR, CDR2 SFDVKD, per germline. The CDR3 has 14 residues. V was pared by 8 bases and J by 1 base, with 14 bases between.

The chain carries TRBV20-1 and TRBJ2-5; D remains ambiguous. The CDR3 length is 13 residues. CDR1 is DFQATT, CDR2 SNEGSKA, per germline (reference sequence). Between the trimmed V and J ends, which lost 4 bases and 4 bases, there was a span of 13 bases. CDR3 sequence: CSAMGNGGETQYF. Written as DNA, the CDR3 is TGCAGTGCTATGGGAAATGGCGGAGAGACCCAGTACTTC.

This clonotype was counted once. The V and J genes are TRBV15 and TRBJ2-5; a possible D gene is TRBD2 (5 bases). Deletions cut 11 bases from V and 3 bases from J, with 13 bases between. Germline V CDR1 and CDR2: LNHNV, YYDKDF (reference sequence). This CDR3 has 12 residues. The DNA of the CDR3 is TGTGCCGTGGGGAGAACAGAAGAGACCCAGTACTTC. Protein product: CAVGRTEETQYF.

The rearrangement links TRBV6-5 to TRBJ2-7; D unresolved. There are 11 residues in the CDR3. Germline loops: CDR1 MNHEY, CDR2 SVGAGI. The V gene lost 6 bases and the J gene lost 6 bases, with 9 bases spanning the gap. The CDR3 DNA reads TGTGCCAGCAGCTCCGTCGGCGAGCAGTACTTC. It is translated as CASSSVGEQYF.

This chain uses TRBV28 with TRBJ1-2; no clear D. Trimming removed 11 bases at V and 5 bases at J, with 9 bases between. The CDR3 extends over 10 amino acids. Germline assignment: CDR1 MDHEN and CDR2 SYDVKM. CDR3 protein: CAVRRYGYTF. The CDR3 bases are TGTGCCGTCAGGCGGTATGGCTACACCTTC.

The gene calls are TRBV12-3 or TRBV12-4 and TRBJ2-7, with D perhaps given as TRBD1 or TRBD2 (6 bases each). CDR3 size: 14 residues. V lost 6 bases and J lost 2, with 14 bases in between. The CDR3 loop is CASRNTGGAYEQYF. The CDR3 coding sequence is TGTGCCAGCAGAAATACCGGGGGCGCCTACGAGCAGTACTTC.

A remark on this clonotype: A read error may explain this, as a much larger clone is one base away. This chain uses TRBV20-1 with TRBJ1-1; 7 bases are a match to TRBD1. Per the germline V gene, CDR1 is DFQATT and CDR2 is SNEGSKA (reference sequence). V trimming: 6 bases; J trimming: 5 bases; junction bases outside the gene matches: 12. The CDR3 is made up of 14 amino acids. For the CDR3, the DNA is TGCAGTGCCCATAGGAAGGGGGCTCGAACTGAAGCTTTCTTT. Protein sequence: CSAHRKGARTEAFF.

This clonotype was picked up a small number of times. The rearrangement joins TRBV5-1 to TRBJ2-1; D gene ambiguous. V dropped 0 bases and J dropped 7 bases, with 20 bases sitting between them. This CDR3 is built from 17 residues. Germline-derived CDR1 and CDR2 are SGHRS and YFSETQ. In DNA, the CDR3 is TGCGCCAGCAGCTTGGACCCAGAATCGAACCCAACGAATGAGCAGTTCTTC. It is translated as CASSLDPESNPTNEQFF. The variable domain in full, with the rest retrieved from reference TRBV5-1 and TRBJ2-1, is KAGVTQTPRYLIKTRGQQVTLSCSPISGHRSVSWYQQTPGQGLQFLFEYFSETQRNKGNFPGRFSGRQFSNSRSEMNVSTLELGDSALYLCASSLDPESNPTNEQFFGPGTRLTVL.

CDR3 nucleotides: TGTGCCAGCATGGCGGGGAACGAGCAGTACTTC. This sequence encodes CASMAGNEQYF. J is TRBJ2-7 and V is TRBV25-1; D perhaps matches TRBD2 (6 bases). The CDR3 loop spans 11 amino acids. The V end lost 7 bases, the J end lost 5 bases, and 9 bases lay between the germline ends. Germline V gene data show CDR1 as MGHDK and CDR2 as SYGVNS.

The gene calls are TRBV4-3 and TRBJ2-1; no clear D. The V end lost 0 bases, the J end lost 3 bases, and 9 bases lay between the germline ends. Germline V CDR1 and CDR2: LGHNA, YSLEER. The CDR3 length is 15 residues. This CDR3 is CASSQDVPSYNEQFF. In nucleotides, the CDR3 is TGCGCCAGCAGCCAAGATGTGCCTAGCTACAATGAGCAGTTCTTC.

There are a few counts of this clonotype. This chain links TRBV29-1 with TRBJ2-1; 9 positions match TRBD1. The CDR3 totals 13 residues. Losses at the gene ends were 5 bases for V and 3 bases for J; bases not matched to a gene: 2. Germline V gene sequence: CDR1 SQVTM, CDR2 ANQGSEA. CDR3 in DNA: TGCAGCGTTTCGACAGGGGGCTACAATGAGCAGTTCTTC. It encodes CSVSTGGYNEQFF.

The chain combines TRBV5-1 with TRBJ2-3, with a weak D call TRBD1 (5 bases). The germline V gene encodes CDR1 SGHRS and CDR2 YFSETQ. V lost 6 bases to trimming and J lost 2 bases, with 10 bases between them. CDR3 size: 13 residues. The CDR3 region is CASKLGPTDTQYF. The CDR3 DNA is TGCGCCAGCAAATTGGGGCCCACAGATACGCAGTATTTT.

This clonotype has just a few counts. V and J are TRBV12-3 or TRBV12-4 and TRBJ2-1; 8 nucleotides match TRBD1. Trimming cost V 5 bases and J 9 bases; bases outside gene matches: 9. The CDR3 is 14 residues long. The CDR3 sequence is CASSIRDRRGEQFF. DNA of the CDR3: TGTGCCAGCAGTATCCGGGACAGGAGGGGTGAGCAGTTCTTC.

The V call is TRBV6-5, the J call TRBJ1-6, with 8 nucleotides matching TRBD1. This CDR3 contains 16 residues. V trimming: 2 bases; J trimming: 14 bases; junction bases outside the gene matches: 14. Germline values: CDR1 MNHEY, CDR2 SVGAGI. As DNA, the CDR3 is TGTGCCAGCAGTTACATCCAAGACAGGGGTTCTTTGGCCCTCCACTTT. This sequence encodes CASSYIQDRGSLALHF.

The chain recombines TRBV11-2 with TRBJ2-1; TRBD2 aligns across 7 bases. This CDR3 comprises 16 residues. Germline V CDR1 and CDR2: SGHAT, FQNNGV. After removal of 2 bases from V and 1 base from J, the junction contained 5 bases not matched to a gene. This chain's CDR3 is CASSLRERGSYNEQFF. As DNA, the CDR3 is TGTGCCAGCAGCTTAAGGGAGCGGGGTTCCTACAATGAGCAGTTCTTC.

This clonotype occurred a few times. The chain carries TRBV10-3 and TRBJ2-3; no reliable D call. CDR1 and CDR2 from the germline V gene are ENHRY and SYGVKD. V lost 2 bases and J lost 3, with 6 bases in between. The CDR3 is made up of 13 amino acids. DNA for the CDR3: TGTGCCATCAGTGAGGCGCGTACAGATACGCAGTATTTT. Encoded protein: CAISEARTDTQYF.

This clonotype was seen a few times. J is TRBJ1-1 and V is TRBV30; the D gene is possibly TRBD1 (5 bases). V lost 0 bases, J lost 4 bases, and 12 bases lay in between. This CDR3 is built from 14 residues. Germline V gene lookup returns CDR1 GTSNPN and CDR2 SVGIG (reference sequence). The CDR3 reads CAWSVSWGGTEAFF. In DNA, the CDR3 is TGTGCCTGGAGTGTAAGTTGGGGGGGCACTGAAGCTTTCTTT.

The rearrangement joins TRBV5-1 to TRBJ2-5; 8 bases agree with TRBD1. CDR3 length: 16 amino acids. The ends lost 0 bases at V and 5 bases at J; junction bases unmatched: 9. Germline CDR1 is SGHRS and CDR2 is YFSETQ. The CDR3 DNA is TGCGCCAGCAGCTTGGGCGCCGCAGGGGGCGGGGAGACCCAGTACTTC. This sequence encodes CASSLGAAGGGETQYF.

This chain joins TRBV18 and TRBJ1-2, with D tentatively TRBD1 (5 bases). There are 17 residues in the CDR3. In germline, CDR1 is KGHSH, CDR2 LQKENI. Trimming shortened V by 1 base and J by 3 bases, and 18 bases separated the two germline ends. CDR3 nucleotides: TGTGCCAGCTCACCACGTGTAGGGACCGATAAGGACTATGGCTACACCTTC. Translation: CASSPRVGTDKDYGYTF.

The chain uses TRBV24-1 and TRBJ2-7; 7 bases align to TRBD2. The CDR3 has 18 residues. CDR1 and CDR2 (germline): KGHDR, SFDVKD. V gave up 0 bases and J gave up 1 base; unmatched junction bases: 11. CDR3 bases: TGTGCCACCAGTGATTTGGCCCTCCCGCGGGAGTATTCCTACGAGCAGTACTTC. It encodes CATSDLALPREYSYEQYF.

The chain recombines TRBV20-1 with TRBJ2-7; 7 bases are a match to TRBD2. J was trimmed by 4 bases and V by 6 bases; bases with no gene match: 9. CDR1 is DFQATT, CDR2 SNEGSKA, per germline (reference sequence). CDR3 length: 13 amino acids. CDR3 protein: CSACAGVSYEQYF. For the CDR3, the DNA is TGCAGTGCCTGCGCGGGAGTAAGTTACGAGCAGTACTTC.

The count of this clonotype is one. The chain couples TRBV20-1 to TRBJ2-1; TRBD2 is a possible D gene (6 bases). V gave up 0 bases and J gave up 4 bases, with 10 bases separating them. The CDR3 contains 14 residues. CDR1 is DFQATT and CDR2 is SNEGSKA in the germline V gene (reference sequence). CDR3 sequence (DNA): TGCAGTGCTAGAGAGGAGGGGTTTTACAATGAGCAGTTCTTC. It encodes CSAREEGFYNEQFF.